In its sample, the clone carrying this T cell receptor (beta chain) was seen a few times. Using immunoSEQ multiplex PCR, the repertoire was profiled, and TCRdb retains in-frame clones only, with some absent. The sample holds about 42,000 clones, 65% to 80% seen once. The sample belongs to a study of blood T cell repertoires in COVID-19. The germline CDR1 and CDR2 sequences are ENHRY and SYGVKD. The CDR3 extends over 15 amino acids. J lost 2 bases, V lost 4 bases, and 5 bases had no gene match. Material: peripheral blood. The V call is TRBV10-3, the J call TRBJ2-7, with 10 bases lining up with TRBD1. This TCR derives from an older man with acute or convalescent COVID-19. CDR3 loop: CAISGSGTGAYEQYF. CDR3 in DNA: TGTGCCATCAGTGGCTCCGGGACAGGGGCCTACGAGCAGTACTTC.